This T cell receptor (beta chain) was sequenced in a study of cytomegalovirus exposure and HLA in healthy donors. The PCR ran on 60 Vbeta and 13 Jbeta primers. Clones were read by immunoSEQ multiplex PCR, and TCRdb kept only the in-frame ones, dropping some. Of 110,000 or so clones listed, over 60% are singletons. Germline V gene sequence: CDR1 LNHDA, CDR2 SQIVND (reference sequence). The V end was cut by 6 bases, the J end by 5 bases, with 8 bases between. This CDR3 has 13 amino acids. On this clone: Its antigen is unknown.

Study-wide findings and caveats: The study assumed roughly uniform donor sequencing depth for presence/absence analyses. Productive status was seen about 87% or about 30% of the time for most TCR beta V segments in an earlier analysis.

The TCR originated in a man aged 35-49 years in good health and CMV-seropositive. The chain joins TRBV19 to TRBJ1-6; D is ambiguous. The sequencing sample was made of PBMCs. CDR3 nucleotides: TGTGCCAGTAGGCCGGTCGATAATTCACCCCTCCACTTT. This sequence encodes CASRPVDNSPLHF.